This T cell receptor (beta chain) came from a study of identifying expanded T cells in peripheral blood. Notes on this clone: The antigen remains unidentified.

Healthy donors had no documented immune events, such as infections, while sampled. Study-level results: Clone count variance between approximately 2-week samples rose with total template count. Technical replicates showed around 1.2 changed clones; two weeks around 15; four weeks 19.

TCRdb keeps only in-frame clones here, not all; method: immunoSEQ multiplex PCR. The sample has about 85,000 clones; roughly 91% are singletons. The sample was blood. This sequence was found in a person aged 18-69 years in good health.

CDR3: CASSLTGSDEQYF. The CDR3 DNA sequence: TGTGCCAGCAGTTTGACAGGGTCGGACGAGCAGTACTTC. V usage is TRBV28 and J usage is TRBJ2-7, with 7 bases aligning to TRBD1. The CDR3 extends over 13 amino acids. Per germline, CDR1 MDHEN and CDR2 SYDVKM. V was clipped by 3 bases and J by 5 bases; unmatched bases: 4.